These 12 T cell receptor beta chains originate from one sample sequenced in a study of cytomegalovirus exposure and HLA in healthy donors. Profiled with immunoSEQ multiplex PCR; TCRdb holds only in-frame clones, not every one. Of 100,000 to 150,000 clones listed, approximately 90% were seen once; the top ten hold around 1.9%. The source material was PBMCs. Receptor source: a woman under 30 in good health and CMV-seronegative.

The V gene is TRBV28, the J gene TRBJ2-1; TRBD1 might be the D (7 bases). Trimming removed 6 bases at V and 11 bases at J, with 14 bases between. The CDR3 has 12 residues. Germline loops: CDR1 MDHEN, CDR2 SYDVKM. CDR3 nucleotides: TGTGCCAGCAGGAACGCAGGGGGGAAGCAGTTCTTC. Translating it yields CASRNAGGKQFF.

This clone was seen just once. J is TRBJ1-4 and V is TRBV5-4; 10 positions agree with TRBD1. In germline, CDR1 is SGHNT, CDR2 YYREEE (reference sequence). Trimming took 7 bases from V and 7 from J; bases not matched to a gene: 7. There are 14 residues in the CDR3. The DNA of the CDR3 is TGTGCCAGCCGCCGGGACAGGGGTAGTGAAAAACTGTTTTTT. The encoded protein is CASRRDRGSEKLFF.

The chain recombines TRBV12-5 with TRBJ1-3; 12 bases match TRBD1. Trimming took 7 bases from V and 1 from J; bases not matched to a gene: 17. The germline CDR1 and CDR2 sequences are LGHNT and FRNRAP. The CDR3 extends over 20 amino acids. CDR3: CASDRDRGLRVPFSGNTIYF. The CDR3 DNA is TGTGCTAGTGACCGGGACAGGGGGCTCCGAGTCCCCTTTTCTGGAAACACCATATATTTT.

The chain combines TRBV28 with TRBJ2-1; 14 bases line up with TRBD2. The CDR3 runs to 19 residues. From germline, CDR1 is MDHEN and CDR2 SYDVKM. The trim removed 4 bases at V and 4 bases at J, leaving 12 bases unmatched. The CDR3 is CASSSLTSGRGPLYNEQFF. Written as DNA, the CDR3 is TGTGCCAGCAGTTCCCTGACTAGCGGGAGGGGTCCTTTATACAATGAGCAGTTCTTC.

V gene TRBV10-1 combines with J gene TRBJ1-1; D possibly corresponds to TRBD1 (5 bases). This CDR3 spans 13 amino acids. The germline gives CDR1 WNHNN, CDR2 SYGVQD (reference sequence). V gave up 5 bases and J gave up 0 bases, with 7 bases separating them. The CDR3 loop is CASSSGMNTEAFF. The CDR3 DNA reads TGCGCCAGCAGTTCAGGGATGAACACTGAAGCTTTCTTT.

The V gene is TRBV7-9, the J gene TRBJ2-5, with D tentatively TRBD1 (6 bases). The CDR3 is made up of 14 amino acids. Trimming stripped 5 bases from V and 1 base from J, with 11 bases between. Germline V CDR1 and CDR2: SEHNR, FQNEAQ (reference sequence). The CDR3 sequence: CASSKGDRQETQYF. The CDR3 DNA reads TGTGCCAGCAGCAAGGGGGACCGCCAAGAGACCCAGTACTTC.

This clone appeared a single time. The chain recombines TRBV7-3 with TRBJ1-2; no clear D. V was shortened by 2 bases and J by 1 base, with 5 bases between the two germline ends. CDR1 is SGHTA and CDR2 is FQGTGA in the germline V gene. The CDR3 extends over 13 amino acids. The CDR3 sequence is CASSLDSNYGYTF. The CDR3 DNA reads as TGTGCCAGCAGCTTAGATAGTAACTATGGCTACACCTTC.

The rearrangement uses TRBV6-1 and TRBJ2-7; 8 bases align to TRBD1. CDR3 size: 15 residues. Germline V gives CDR1 MNHNS, CDR2 SASEGT. The V and J ends lost 6 bases and 6 bases, in that order; junction bases with no gene match: 13. The CDR3 sequence is CASSRDSRTGIEQYF. The CDR3 coding sequence is TGTGCCAGCAGCCGAGATTCCAGGACAGGGATCGAGCAGTACTTC.

The chain uses TRBV5-1 and TRBJ2-7, with D unclear. The CDR3 covers 13 residues. Germline CDR1 is SGHRS and CDR2 is YFSETQ. The V gene lost 0 bases and the J gene lost 5 bases, with 9 bases spanning the gap. The CDR3: CASSLVGGNEQYF. Written as DNA, the CDR3 is TGCGCCAGCAGCTTGGTAGGCGGCAACGAGCAGTACTTC.

The V gene is TRBV2, the J gene TRBJ1-1, with a possible D match to TRBD1 (6 bases). Germline V gene data show CDR1 as SNHLY and CDR2 as FYNNEI. The CDR3 runs 14 residues. Trimming cost V 6 bases and J 0 bases, with 11 bases left between them. Here the CDR3 DNA reads TGTGCCAGCAGGAGGACAGACATGAACACTGAAGCTTTCTTT. Its translation is CASRRTDMNTEAFF.

The chain combines TRBV5-1 with TRBJ2-1; D not certain. Trimming stripped 4 bases from V and 0 bases from J, with 8 bases between. The CDR3 is 14 residues long. Germline CDR1 reads SGHRS; CDR2 reads YFSETQ. The CDR3 spells CASSPRSSYNEQFF. The CDR3 DNA reads as TGCGCCAGCAGCCCACGGAGCTCCTACAATGAGCAGTTCTTC.

V gene TRBV7-9 combines with J gene TRBJ2-3; perhaps TRBD1 as D (6 bases). CDR3 size: 11 residues. From germline, CDR1 is SEHNR and CDR2 FQNEAQ (reference sequence). V lost 5 bases and J lost 6, with 6 bases in between. CDR3 bases: TGTGCCAGCAGCCAGGGGGATACGCAGTATTTT. It is translated as CASSQGDTQYF.